The clone carrying this T cell receptor beta chain was seen more than once but under ten times. V shed 7 bases and J 4 bases; nucleotides not matched to a gene: 9. The length of the CDR3 is 15 residues. The germline V gene encodes CDR1 MNHNS and CDR2 SASEGT. A single record per CDR3 protein comes from TCRdb applying MiXCR to the 5' RACE reads. The sample records 250,000 or so distinct CDR3 sequences, roughly a tenth being singletons. The data were obtained in a study of CD8 T cells in ankylosing spondylitis. This chain uses TRBV6-1 with TRBJ1-1; TRBD1 matches 10 bases. The specimen sequenced was blood, either unsorted or a sorted T cell fraction (not recorded which). This receptor was obtained from a male donor with ankylosing spondylitis or in good health (not recorded which). CDR3 protein: CASIPGGTGVTEAFF. The CDR3 DNA is TGTGCCAGCATTCCCGGGGGGACAGGGGTCACTGAAGCTTTCTTT.